This is a list of T cell receptor beta chains from one sample in a study of beta chain bispecific antibodies for T cell cancers. Their specific antigens are unknown. TCRdb independently ran MiXCR on the 5' RACE reads; one entry per CDR3 protein. This sample has about 9,000 distinct CDR3 sequences; less than 2.5% occur once, and the top ten carry 66%. This material consisted of T cells from a healthy donor cultured with Jurkat leukemia cells, taken from a culture containing an anti-CD19 bispecific antibody. Receptors were obtained from a human donor in good health. Some clones in this sample may be carry-over from other donors' samples. Both conserved end residues are trimmed from each CDR3. The order of the fields is V gene, CDR3 protein.

v_call: TRBV6-5; cdr3_aa: ASSYSNLAESDTQY
v_call: TRBV11-2; cdr3_aa: ASSDSGRWPEQY
v_call: TRBV19; cdr3_aa: ASGQGVLVNEQF
v_call: TRBV12-3/TRBV12-4; cdr3_aa: ASSPGTGKRGAF
v_call: TRBV5-1; cdr3_aa: ASSFTRQGRYNEQF
v_call: TRBV6-5; cdr3_aa: ASRWEMNTEAF
v_call: TRBV10-3; cdr3_aa: AISEGVDEQF
v_call: TRBV2; cdr3_aa: ASSVGSDNEQF
v_call: TRBV20-1; cdr3_aa: SAAPPTETYEQY
v_call: TRBV27; cdr3_aa: ASSLSGGVGYTIY
v_call: TRBV5-1; cdr3_aa: ASSLSSLGRGGQETQY
v_call: TRBV28; cdr3_aa: ASSPRKRDSSGANVLT
v_call: TRBV5-1; cdr3_aa: ASSYTGELF
v_call: TRBV10-3; cdr3_aa: AISDSGSGRADTQY
v_call: TRBV7-9; cdr3_aa: ASSLGEGNTEAF
v_call: TRBV3-1; cdr3_aa: ASSQGTGAGGYEQY
v_call: TRBV10-2; cdr3_aa: ASSEWRGLVETQY
v_call: TRBV6-5; cdr3_aa: ASSKQGFSNQPQH
v_call: TRBV6-6; cdr3_aa: ASSYRGLAQPQH
v_call: TRBV5-1; cdr3_aa: ASSLGGFTEAF
v_call: TRBV10-2; cdr3_aa: ASSGLRDRGQVSGELF
v_call: TRBV4-1; cdr3_aa: ASSFRGGPGNEQF